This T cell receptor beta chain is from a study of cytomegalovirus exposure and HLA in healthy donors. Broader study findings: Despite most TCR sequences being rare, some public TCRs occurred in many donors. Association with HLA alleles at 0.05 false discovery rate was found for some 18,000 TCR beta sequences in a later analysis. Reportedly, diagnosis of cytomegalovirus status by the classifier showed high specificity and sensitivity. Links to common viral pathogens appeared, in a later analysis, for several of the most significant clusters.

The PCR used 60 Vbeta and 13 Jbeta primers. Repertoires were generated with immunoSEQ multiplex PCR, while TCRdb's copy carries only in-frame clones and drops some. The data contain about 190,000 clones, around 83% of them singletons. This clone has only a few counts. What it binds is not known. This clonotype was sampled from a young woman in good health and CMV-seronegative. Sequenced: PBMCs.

The CDR3 reads CASSQGGLTDTQYF. CDR3 DNA sequence: TGTGCCAGCAGCCAAGGGGGCCTCACAGATACGCAGTATTTT. The V call is TRBV4-2, the J call TRBJ2-3, with D possibly being TRBD1 (5 bases). V lost 1 base, J lost 2 bases, and 7 bases lay in between. In germline, CDR1 is LGHNA, CDR2 YNFKEQ. The CDR3 sequence is 14 residues long.